These T cell receptor beta chains were read from a single sample in a study of blood T cell repertoires in COVID-19. The repertoire was sequenced with immunoSEQ multiplex PCR; TCRdb's copy has only in-frame clones and lacks some. The repertoire holds hundreds of thousands of clones, 86% seen once, with 3.1% in the top ten. The sequenced sample consisted of PBMCs or T cells enriched from blood (not recorded which). The source of these receptors is a woman in her forties or fifties in a cohort exposed to, infected with or recovered from COVID-19 (not recorded which). Both conserved end residues are part of each CDR3. The order of the fields is clone size, J gene, V gene, D gene, CDR3 protein, CDR3 DNA. D genes are given only for firm matches. Only part of the rows carry a size: once, few, many, or a class if the clone is expanded.

abundance: NA; j_gene: TRBJ2-7; v_gene: TRBV7-9; d_gene: TRBD1; CDR3aa: CASSPGQAPYEQYF; CDR3nt: TGTGCCAGCAGCCCTGGACAGGCCCCCTACGAGCAGTACTTC
abundance: NA; j_gene: TRBJ1-3; v_gene: TRBV23-1; d_gene: NA; CDR3aa: CASSRMAFSGNTIYF; CDR3nt: TGCGCCAGCAGTCGAATGGCATTCTCTGGAAACACCATATATTTT
abundance: NA; j_gene: TRBJ1-4; v_gene: TRBV4-2; d_gene: NA; CDR3aa: CASSQVREGYEKLFF; CDR3nt: TGTGCCAGCAGCCAAGTTCGGGAAGGTTATGAAAAACTGTTTTTT
abundance: NA; j_gene: TRBJ2-7; v_gene: TRBV21-1; d_gene: NA; CDR3aa: CASICGTGYYEQYF; CDR3nt: TGTGCCAGCATTTGTGGGACAGGGTACTACGAGCAGTACTTC
abundance: NA; j_gene: TRBJ2-7; v_gene: TRBV14; d_gene: NA; CDR3aa: CASSQKRIGEQYF; CDR3nt: TGTGCCAGCAGCCAGAAGAGGATCGGCGAGCAGTACTTC
abundance: NA; j_gene: TRBJ1-5; v_gene: TRBV19; d_gene: TRBD1; CDR3aa: CASSSRTGSSNQPQHF; CDR3nt: TGTGCCAGTAGTTCGCGGACAGGGAGTAGCAATCAGCCCCAGCATTTT
abundance: NA; j_gene: TRBJ2-1; v_gene: TRBV4-2; d_gene: TRBD2; CDR3aa: CASRQVLAGGNEQFF; CDR3nt: TGTGCCAGCAGGCAAGTCCTAGCGGGTGGCAATGAGCAGTTCTTC
abundance: NA; j_gene: TRBJ2-1; v_gene: TRBV28; d_gene: NA; CDR3aa: CASTAGSYNEQFF; CDR3nt: TGTGCCAGCACCGCCGGCTCCTACAATGAGCAGTTCTTC
abundance: NA; j_gene: TRBJ2-5; v_gene: TRBV7-2; d_gene: NA; CDR3aa: CASSPPYSRETQYF; CDR3nt: TGTGCCAGCAGCCCGCCGTATAGTCGAGAGACCCAGTACTTC
abundance: NA; j_gene: TRBJ1-2; v_gene: TRBV6-6; d_gene: TRBD1; CDR3aa: CASSDRASNYGYTF; CDR3nt: TGTGCCAGCAGCGACAGGGCCTCTAACTATGGCTACACCTTC
abundance: NA; j_gene: TRBJ1-1; v_gene: TRBV21-1; d_gene: NA; CDR3aa: CASSTGTVGSTEAFF; CDR3nt: TGTGCCAGCAGCACCGGGACAGTGGGGAGCACTGAAGCTTTCTTT
abundance: few; j_gene: TRBJ1-2; v_gene: TRBV9; d_gene: TRBD1; CDR3aa: CASSAPGQGIYTF; CDR3nt: TGTGCCAGCAGCGCCCCGGGACAGGGGATCTACACCTTC
abundance: NA; j_gene: TRBJ2-1; v_gene: TRBV7-3; d_gene: TRBD1; CDR3aa: CASSFDRASYNEQFF; CDR3nt: TGTGCCAGCAGCTTCGACAGGGCTTCCTACAATGAGCAGTTCTTC
abundance: NA; j_gene: TRBJ1-3; v_gene: TRBV4-3; d_gene: NA; CDR3aa: CASSDITRGAGNTIYF; CDR3nt: TGCGCCAGCAGCGACATAACGCGGGGGGCTGGAAACACCATATATTTT
abundance: NA; j_gene: TRBJ1-1; v_gene: TRBV12-3/TRBV12-4; d_gene: NA; CDR3aa: CASSLESGAFF; CDR3nt: TGTGCCAGCAGTTTAGAAAGTGGCGCTTTCTTT
abundance: few; j_gene: TRBJ1-3; v_gene: TRBV9; d_gene: NA; CDR3aa: CASSVDVRRAGNTIYF; CDR3nt: TGTGCCAGCAGCGTAGACGTTCGGAGAGCTGGAAACACCATATATTTT
abundance: few; j_gene: TRBJ2-1; v_gene: TRBV28; d_gene: TRBD2; CDR3aa: CASSSYHRDYLRSSYNEQFF; CDR3nt: TGTGCCAGCAGTTCCTACCACCGGGACTATCTGAGGAGCTCCTACAATGAGCAGTTCTTC
abundance: NA; j_gene: TRBJ1-2; v_gene: TRBV7-3; d_gene: TRBD1; CDR3aa: CASSFGQGGYTF; CDR3nt: TGTGCCAGCAGCTTTGGACAGGGCGGCTACACCTTC
abundance: NA; j_gene: TRBJ1-1; v_gene: TRBV28; d_gene: TRBD1; CDR3aa: CASRLTGGGNTEAFF; CDR3nt: TGTGCCAGCAGGTTGACAGGGGGGGGGAACACTGAAGCTTTCTTT
abundance: NA; j_gene: TRBJ2-2; v_gene: TRBV7-9; d_gene: TRBD2; CDR3aa: CASSLLAGVTGELFF; CDR3nt: TGTGCCAGCAGCCTTCTAGCGGGGGTGACCGGGGAGCTGTTTTTT
abundance: NA; j_gene: TRBJ1-2; v_gene: TRBV28; d_gene: NA; CDR3aa: CASSAGQQAGYTF; CDR3nt: TGTGCCAGCAGTGCCGGACAGCAGGCTGGCTACACCTTC
abundance: NA; j_gene: TRBJ1-1; v_gene: TRBV7-9; d_gene: TRBD1; CDR3aa: CAASGQGSGLTEAFF; CDR3nt: TGTGCCGCCTCGGGACAGGGTTCGGGTTTGACTGAAGCTTTCTTT
abundance: NA; j_gene: TRBJ1-3; v_gene: TRBV9; d_gene: TRBD1; CDR3aa: CASSPRPGQGTISGNTIYF; CDR3nt: TGTGCCAGCAGCCCTAGACCCGGACAGGGAACTATCTCTGGAAACACCATATATTTT
abundance: NA; j_gene: TRBJ1-1; v_gene: TRBV11-2; d_gene: NA; CDR3aa: CASSSRQGTNTEAFF; CDR3nt: TGTGCCAGCAGCTCTCGGCAGGGGACGAACACTGAAGCTTTCTTT
abundance: NA; j_gene: TRBJ1-5; v_gene: TRBV4-3; d_gene: NA; CDR3aa: CASSQDLGGIQPQHF; CDR3nt: TGCGCCAGCAGCCAAGATTTGGGGGGAATTCAGCCCCAGCATTTT
abundance: once; j_gene: TRBJ2-1; v_gene: TRBV7-3; d_gene: TRBD1; CDR3aa: CASSLDRGSYNEQFF; CDR3nt: TGTGCCAGCAGCCTGGACAGGGGATCCTACAATGAGCAGTTCTTC
abundance: NA; j_gene: TRBJ2-3; v_gene: TRBV9; d_gene: TRBD1; CDR3aa: CASSTRTGHTDTQYF; CDR3nt: TGTGCCAGCAGCACCCGGACAGGACACACAGATACGCAGTATTTT
abundance: NA; j_gene: TRBJ1-5; v_gene: TRBV24-1; d_gene: NA; CDR3aa: CATSEPRSNQPQHF; CDR3nt: TGTGCCACCAGTGAACCCAGAAGCAATCAGCCCCAGCATTTT
abundance: few; j_gene: TRBJ1-5; v_gene: TRBV10-3; d_gene: NA; CDR3aa: CAISEGLQVYSNQPQHF; CDR3nt: TGTGCCATCAGTGAAGGGTTACAGGTTTATAGCAATCAGCCCCAGCATTTT
abundance: NA; j_gene: TRBJ2-2; v_gene: TRBV2; d_gene: NA; CDR3aa: CASRRGARDGELFF; CDR3nt: TGTGCCAGCAGACGTGGGGCGCGGGACGGGGAGCTGTTTTTT
abundance: NA; j_gene: TRBJ1-2; v_gene: TRBV4-3; d_gene: NA; CDR3aa: CASSQERGYGYTF; CDR3nt: TGCGCCAGCAGCCAAGAAAGAGGCTATGGCTACACCTTC
abundance: NA; j_gene: TRBJ2-7; v_gene: TRBV14; d_gene: TRBD1; CDR3aa: CASRRTGRLYEQYF; CDR3nt: TGTGCCAGCAGGAGGACAGGGCGACTTTACGAGCAGTACTTC
abundance: NA; j_gene: TRBJ2-7; v_gene: TRBV11-2; d_gene: NA; CDR3aa: CASSLSNPYEQYF; CDR3nt: TGTGCCAGCAGCTTAAGCAACCCCTACGAGCAGTACTTC
abundance: NA; j_gene: TRBJ2-3; v_gene: TRBV5-1; d_gene: NA; CDR3aa: CASSLALAYADTQYF; CDR3nt: TGCGCCAGCAGCTTGGCCCTAGCGTACGCAGATACGCAGTATTTT
abundance: NA; j_gene: TRBJ1-4; v_gene: TRBV7-9; d_gene: NA; CDR3aa: CASSLGEGENEKLFF; CDR3nt: TGTGCCAGCAGCTTAGGGGAGGGGGAGAATGAAAAACTGTTTTTT
abundance: NA; j_gene: TRBJ2-5; v_gene: TRBV7-3; d_gene: TRBD2; CDR3aa: CASSLSGLAGGLPEETQYF; CDR3nt: TGTGCCAGCAGCTTATCTGGACTAGCGGGGGGGCTTCCCGAAGAGACCCAGTACTTC
abundance: NA; j_gene: TRBJ2-4; v_gene: TRBV5-1; d_gene: NA; CDR3aa: CASSYDRRGKNIQYF; CDR3nt: TGCGCCAGCAGCTATGATAGACGGGGCAAAAACATTCAGTACTTC
abundance: few; j_gene: TRBJ1-1; v_gene: TRBV2; d_gene: NA; CDR3aa: CASEEMNTEAFF; CDR3nt: TGTGCCAGCGAGGAAATGAACACTGAAGCTTTCTTT
abundance: few; j_gene: TRBJ2-1; v_gene: TRBV19; d_gene: NA; CDR3aa: CASSDRRSSYNEQFF; CDR3nt: TGTGCCAGTAGTGACCGGAGGAGCTCCTACAATGAGCAGTTCTTC
abundance: NA; j_gene: TRBJ1-5; v_gene: TRBV7-9; d_gene: NA; CDR3aa: CASSPRGVGQPQHF; CDR3nt: TGTGCCAGCAGCCCTCGGGGGGTTGGTCAGCCCCAGCATTTT
abundance: NA; j_gene: TRBJ2-7; v_gene: TRBV20-1; d_gene: TRBD2; CDR3aa: CSASVGLAADNEQYF; CDR3nt: TGCAGTGCTAGTGTTGGTCTAGCGGCGGACAACGAGCAGTACTTC
abundance: NA; j_gene: TRBJ2-7; v_gene: TRBV11-2; d_gene: TRBD1; CDR3aa: CASSFTSGTARTSYEQYF; CDR3nt: TGTGCCAGCAGCTTTACTTCCGGGACAGCCAGGACCTCCTACGAGCAGTACTTC
abundance: NA; j_gene: TRBJ1-2; v_gene: TRBV4-1; d_gene: TRBD1; CDR3aa: CASSQGATGSGGYTF; CDR3nt: TGCGCCAGCAGCCAAGGGGCGACAGGGTCTGGTGGCTACACCTTC
abundance: once; j_gene: TRBJ2-1; v_gene: TRBV7-2; d_gene: NA; CDR3aa: CASSLWTGAYNEQFF; CDR3nt: TGTGCCAGCAGCTTATGGACGGGAGCCTACAATGAGCAGTTCTTC
abundance: NA; j_gene: TRBJ1-1; v_gene: TRBV7-2; d_gene: TRBD1; CDR3aa: CASSPRQGPNTEAFF; CDR3nt: TGTGCCAGCAGCCCACGACAGGGGCCGAACACTGAAGCTTTCTTT
abundance: NA; j_gene: TRBJ2-7; v_gene: TRBV7-9; d_gene: NA; CDR3aa: CASSSASTVSYEQYF; CDR3nt: TGTGCCAGCAGCTCCGCCTCGACAGTGTCCTACGAGCAGTACTTC
abundance: NA; j_gene: TRBJ1-2; v_gene: TRBV28; d_gene: NA; CDR3aa: CATTHRTRDGYTF; CDR3nt: TGTGCCACGACTCATAGAACTAGAGATGGCTACACCTTC
abundance: once; j_gene: TRBJ2-1; v_gene: TRBV12-5; d_gene: NA; CDR3aa: CASGLVPGRNEQFF; CDR3nt: TGTGCTAGTGGTTTGGTACCAGGAAGGAATGAGCAGTTCTTC
abundance: NA; j_gene: TRBJ1-2; v_gene: TRBV7-3; d_gene: NA; CDR3aa: CASSPTGSYGYTF; CDR3nt: TGTGCCAGCAGCCCCACAGGGTCCTATGGCTACACCTTC